These 8 T cell receptor beta chains came from one sample sequenced in a study of radiation and T cells in renal cell carcinoma. Time point here: blood 2 weeks post-SBRT. This sample's treatment: 15 Gy SBRT to primary tumor, nephrectomy 4 weeks later. TCRdb's copy holds only in-frame clones and misses some; the assay was immunoSEQ multiplex PCR. The top ten hold 4.5% to 7% of the sample, which has about 120,000 clones, roughly four fifths seen once. This sample comprised blood, obtained from a patient whose treatment included radiotherapy and nephrectomy. These receptors were taken from a man between 50 and 59 years old with renal cell carcinoma.

The chain joins TRBV5-1 to TRBJ2-1; 9 nucleotides line up with TRBD2. V was clipped by 4 bases and J by 6 bases; unmatched bases: 8. Germline loops: CDR1 SGHRS, CDR2 YFSETQ. The length of the CDR3 is 15 residues. The chain's CDR3 is CASSPRGLAANEQFF. Here the CDR3 DNA reads TGCGCCAGCAGCCCAAGGGGACTAGCAGCCAATGAGCAGTTCTTC.

The rearrangement uses TRBV7-2 and TRBJ2-1; 7 bases are a match to TRBD1. Germline values: CDR1 SGHTA, CDR2 FQGNSA. This CDR3 has 16 residues. The ends lost 5 bases at V and 3 bases at J; junction bases unmatched: 10. Here the CDR3 reads CASSTYRGSFYNEQFF. In DNA, the CDR3 is TGTGCCAGCAGCACATACAGGGGTTCGTTCTACAATGAGCAGTTCTTC.

DNA of the CDR3: TGTGCCAGCAGACAGACTAGCGGGCAAGAGACCCAGTACTTC. As protein: CASRQTSGQETQYF. V usage is TRBV6-1 and J usage is TRBJ2-5, with TRBD2 matching over 10 bases. Losses at the gene ends were 6 bases for V and 2 bases for J; bases not matched to a gene: 3. Germline-derived CDR1 and CDR2 are MNHNS and SASEGT. This CDR3 comprises 14 residues.

The rearrangement links TRBV5-1 to TRBJ2-2; D call uncertain. Looked up from germline, CDR1 is SGHRS and CDR2 is YFSETQ. Trimming stripped 5 bases from V and 2 bases from J, with 7 bases between. This CDR3 region has 13 residues. The CDR3 reads CASRPTNTGELFF. Written as DNA, the CDR3 is TGCGCCAGCAGGCCCACAAACACCGGGGAGCTGTTTTTT. The whole variable domain, remainder taken from reference TRBV5-1 and TRBJ2-2, is KAGVTQTPRYLIKTRGQQVTLSCSPISGHRSVSWYQQTPGQGLQFLFEYFSETQRNKGNFPGRFSGRQFSNSRSEMNVSTLELGDSALYLCASRPTNTGELFFGEGSRLTVL.

The J gene is TRBJ1-4, the V gene TRBV5-4; 7 bases align to TRBD1. This CDR3 is 16 amino acids long. Germline V lookup: CDR1 SGHNT, CDR2 YYREEE (reference sequence). Germline trimming cut 4 bases from V and 4 bases from J; bases unmatched to any gene: 10. CDR3 sequence: CASSGGGRGRNEKLFF. The CDR3 DNA sequence: TGTGCCAGCAGCGGAGGGGGCCGAGGTCGTAATGAAAAACTGTTTTTT. Combining the CDR3 with reference TRBV5-4 and TRBJ1-4 gives the whole variable domain ETGVTQSPTHLIKTRGQQVTLRCSSQSGHNTVSWYQQALGQGPQFIFQYYREEENGRGNFPPRFSGLQFPNYSSELNVNALELDDSALYLCASSGGGRGRNEKLFFGSGTQLSVL.

The chain uses TRBV21-1 and TRBJ2-5; the D call TRBD1 from the table was never checked on the DNA. TRBV21-1 is labeled a pseudogene. The CDR3 contains 18 residues. The CDR3 spells CASVAPLKPGQDQETQYF. Here the CDR3 DNA reads TGTGCCAGCGTAGCACCTCTAAAACCGGGACAGGACCAAGAGACCCAGTACTTC.

In this sample, this clone turned up a few times. The genes are TRBV27 and TRBJ2-5; unclear D gene. The V gene's germline CDR1 is MNHEY and CDR2 SMNVEV (reference sequence). This CDR3 contains 14 residues. The V and J ends lost 5 bases and 7 bases respectively, with 17 bases between them. For the CDR3, the DNA is TGTGCCAGCAGTAGTAGAAGTGGACCTTGGACCCAGTACTTC. Amino acids: CASSSRSGPWTQYF.

The rearrangement joins TRBV5-6 to TRBJ2-1; D is possibly TRBD2 (6 bases). V dropped 4 bases and J dropped 7 bases, with 21 bases sitting between them. CDR1 SGHDT and CDR2 YYEEEE come from the germline V gene. This CDR3 has 16 residues. CDR3 protein: CASSRIVASEMNEQFF. In nucleotides, the CDR3 is TGTGCCAGCAGCCGGATTGTGGCTAGCGAAATGAATGAGCAGTTCTTC.